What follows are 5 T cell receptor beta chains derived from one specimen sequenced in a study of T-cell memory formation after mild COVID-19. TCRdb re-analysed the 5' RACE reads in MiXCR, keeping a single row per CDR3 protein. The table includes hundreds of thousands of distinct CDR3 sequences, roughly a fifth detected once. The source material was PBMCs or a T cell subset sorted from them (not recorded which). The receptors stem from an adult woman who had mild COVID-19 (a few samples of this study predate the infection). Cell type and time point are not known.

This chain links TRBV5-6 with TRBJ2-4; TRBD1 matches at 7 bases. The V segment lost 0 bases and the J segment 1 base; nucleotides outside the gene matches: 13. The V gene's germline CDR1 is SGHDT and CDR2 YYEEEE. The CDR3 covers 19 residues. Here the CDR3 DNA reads TGTGCCAGCAGCTTGGTCCCCGCGACAGGGAAGAAGGCCAAAAACATTCAGTACTTC. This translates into CASSLVPATGKKAKNIQYF.

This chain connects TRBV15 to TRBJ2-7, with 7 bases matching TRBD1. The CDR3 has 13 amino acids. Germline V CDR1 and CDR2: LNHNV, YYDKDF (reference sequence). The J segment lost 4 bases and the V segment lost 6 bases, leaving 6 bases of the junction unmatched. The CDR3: CATSPDRIYEQYF. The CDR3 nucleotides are TGTGCCACCAGTCCGGACAGGATATACGAGCAGTACTTC.

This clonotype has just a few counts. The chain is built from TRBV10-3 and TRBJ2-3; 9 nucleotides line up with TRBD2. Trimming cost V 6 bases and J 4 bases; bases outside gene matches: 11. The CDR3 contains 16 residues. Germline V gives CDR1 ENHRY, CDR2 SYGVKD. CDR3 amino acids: CAIRRGLAGSPDTQYF. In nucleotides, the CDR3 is TGTGCCATCAGAAGGGGGCTAGCGGGGAGCCCAGATACGCAGTATTTT.

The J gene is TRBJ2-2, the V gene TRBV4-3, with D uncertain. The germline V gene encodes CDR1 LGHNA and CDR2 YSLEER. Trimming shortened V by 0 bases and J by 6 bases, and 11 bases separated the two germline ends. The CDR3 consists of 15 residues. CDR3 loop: CASSQEWASAGELFF. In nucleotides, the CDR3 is TGCGCCAGCAGCCAAGAGTGGGCGTCAGCCGGGGAGCTGTTTTTT.

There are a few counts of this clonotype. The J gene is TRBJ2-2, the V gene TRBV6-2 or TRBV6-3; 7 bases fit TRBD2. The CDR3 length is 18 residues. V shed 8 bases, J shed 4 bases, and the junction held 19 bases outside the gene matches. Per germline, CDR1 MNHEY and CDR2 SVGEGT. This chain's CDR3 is CASCLRTGMRGSTGELFF. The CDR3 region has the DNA TGTGCCAGCTGCCTTCGGACGGGAATGCGGGGGTCCACCGGGGAGCTGTTTTTT.